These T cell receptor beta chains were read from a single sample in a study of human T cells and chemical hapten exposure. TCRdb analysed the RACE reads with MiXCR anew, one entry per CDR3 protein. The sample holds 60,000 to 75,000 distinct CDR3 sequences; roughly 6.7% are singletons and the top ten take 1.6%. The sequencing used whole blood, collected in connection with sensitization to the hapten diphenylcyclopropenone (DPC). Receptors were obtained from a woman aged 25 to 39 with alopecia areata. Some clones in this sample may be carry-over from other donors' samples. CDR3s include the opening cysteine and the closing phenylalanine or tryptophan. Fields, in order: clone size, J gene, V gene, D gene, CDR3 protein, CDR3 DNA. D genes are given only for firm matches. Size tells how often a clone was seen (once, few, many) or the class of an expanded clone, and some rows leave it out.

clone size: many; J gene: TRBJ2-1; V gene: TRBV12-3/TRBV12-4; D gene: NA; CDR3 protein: CASRVLGGATNEQFF; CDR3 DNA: TGTGCCAGCAGAGTCTTGGGGGGGGCAACCAATGAGCAGTTCTTC
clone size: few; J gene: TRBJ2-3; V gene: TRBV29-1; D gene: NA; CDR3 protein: CSGCGGNTQYF; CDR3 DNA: TGCAGTGGTTGTGGGGGGAATACGCAGTATTTT
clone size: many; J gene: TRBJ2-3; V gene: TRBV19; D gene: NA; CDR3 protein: CASSMGATISTDTQYF; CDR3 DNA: TGTGCCAGTAGTATGGGCGCGACGATTAGCACAGATACGCAGTATTTT
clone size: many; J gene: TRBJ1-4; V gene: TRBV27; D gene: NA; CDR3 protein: CASSPTGPVRPNEKLFF; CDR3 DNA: TGTGCCAGCAGCCCTACTGGCCCCGTCCGCCCTAATGAAAAACTGTTTTTT
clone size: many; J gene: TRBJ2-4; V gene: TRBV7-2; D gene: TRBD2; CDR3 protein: CASSRGGGKNIQYF; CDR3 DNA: TGTGCCAGCAGCCGCGGGGGGGGTAAAAACATTCAGTACTTC
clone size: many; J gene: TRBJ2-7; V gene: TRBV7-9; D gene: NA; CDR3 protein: CASSLIRTGSTYEQYF; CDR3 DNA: TGTGCCAGCAGCTTAATCCGGACGGGCTCTACCTACGAGCAGTACTTC
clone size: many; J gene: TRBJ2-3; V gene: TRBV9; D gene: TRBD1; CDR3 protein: CASSVAMDRATDTQYF; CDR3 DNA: TGTGCCAGCAGCGTAGCTATGGACAGGGCCACAGATACGCAGTATTTT
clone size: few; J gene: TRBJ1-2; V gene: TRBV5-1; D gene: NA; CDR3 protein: CASSFGGWGQDGYTF; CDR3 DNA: TGCGCCAGCAGCTTTGGTGGTTGGGGGCAGGATGGCTACACCTTC
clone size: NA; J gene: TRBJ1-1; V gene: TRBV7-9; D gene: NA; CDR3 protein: CASSPQGRVRTEAFF; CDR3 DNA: TGTGCCAGCAGCCCGCAGGGCCGAGTCCGCACTGAAGCTTTCTTT
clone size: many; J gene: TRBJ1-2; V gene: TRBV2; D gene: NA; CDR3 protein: CASSKGTKGYTF; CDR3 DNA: TGTGCCAGCAGCAAAGGGACGAAAGGCTACACCTTC
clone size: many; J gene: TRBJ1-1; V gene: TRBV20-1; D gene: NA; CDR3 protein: CSANYGTLLNTEAFF; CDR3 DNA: TGCAGTGCTAATTACGGGACTCTTTTGAACACTGAAGCTTTCTTT
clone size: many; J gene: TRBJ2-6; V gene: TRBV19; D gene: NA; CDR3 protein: CASTGRRPSGANVLTF; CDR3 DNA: TGTGCCAGTACCGGCCGACGGCCCTCTGGGGCCAACGTCCTGACTTTC
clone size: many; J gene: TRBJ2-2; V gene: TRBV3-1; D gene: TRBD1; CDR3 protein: CASSPSGTGVTGELFF; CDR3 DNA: TGTGCCAGCAGCCCCTCCGGGACAGGGGTCACCGGGGAGCTGTTTTTT
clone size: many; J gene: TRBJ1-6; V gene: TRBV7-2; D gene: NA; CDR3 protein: CASSLVISEPLHF; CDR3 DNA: TGTGCCAGCAGCTTAGTCATATCCGAACCCCTCCACTTT
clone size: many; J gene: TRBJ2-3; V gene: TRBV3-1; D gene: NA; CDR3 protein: CASRSRGTDTQYF; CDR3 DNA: TGTGCCAGCAGGAGCAGGGGAACAGATACGCAGTATTTT
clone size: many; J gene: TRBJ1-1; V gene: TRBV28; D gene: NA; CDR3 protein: CASSLVWTEAFF; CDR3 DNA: TGTGCCAGCAGTTTAGTTTGGACTGAAGCTTTCTTT
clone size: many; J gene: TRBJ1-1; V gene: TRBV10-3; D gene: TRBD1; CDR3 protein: CAISEDRGNTEAFF; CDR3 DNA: TGTGCCATCAGTGAGGACAGGGGCAACACTGAAGCTTTCTTT
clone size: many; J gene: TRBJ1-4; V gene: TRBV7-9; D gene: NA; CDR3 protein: CASSLVQANEKLFF; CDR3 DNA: TGTGCCAGCAGCTTGGTCCAGGCTAATGAAAAACTGTTTTTT
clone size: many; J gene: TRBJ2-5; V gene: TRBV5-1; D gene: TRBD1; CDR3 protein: CASSAAGGQETQYF; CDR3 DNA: TGCGCCAGCAGCGCGGCAGGGGGCCAAGAGACCCAGTACTTC
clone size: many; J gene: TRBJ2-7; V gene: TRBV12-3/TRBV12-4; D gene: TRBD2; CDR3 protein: CASSPRLAGIYEQYF; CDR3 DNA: TGTGCCAGCAGCCCGAGACTAGCGGGTATCTACGAGCAGTACTTC
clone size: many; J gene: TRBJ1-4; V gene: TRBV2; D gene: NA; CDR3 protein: CARQREAGEKLFF; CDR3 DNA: TGTGCCAGACAAAGGGAAGCGGGTGAAAAACTGTTTTTT
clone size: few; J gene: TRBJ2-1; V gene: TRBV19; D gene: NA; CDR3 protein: CASSIAYPGFSYNEQFF; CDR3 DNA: TGTGCCAGTAGTATAGCCTATCCAGGGTTCTCCTACAATGAGCAGTTCTTC
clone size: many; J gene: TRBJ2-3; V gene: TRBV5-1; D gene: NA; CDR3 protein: CASSLDPTTTRTDTQYF; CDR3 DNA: TGCGCCAGCAGCTTGGACCCGACTACCACGCGCACAGATACGCAGTATTTT
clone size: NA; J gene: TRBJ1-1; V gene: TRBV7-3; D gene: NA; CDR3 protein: CASSSYRAGDTEAFF; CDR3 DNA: TGTGCCAGCAGCTCGTACAGGGCGGGAGACACTGAAGCTTTCTTT
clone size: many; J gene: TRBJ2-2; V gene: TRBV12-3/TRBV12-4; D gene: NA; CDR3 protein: CASSSLRFTGELFF; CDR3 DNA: TGTGCCAGCAGTTCGCTGCGTTTCACCGGGGAGCTGTTTTTT
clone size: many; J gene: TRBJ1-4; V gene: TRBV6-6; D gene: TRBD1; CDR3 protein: CASSRPDRRNEKLFF; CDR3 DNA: TGTGCCAGCAGCCGACCGGACAGGCGTAATGAAAAACTGTTTTTT
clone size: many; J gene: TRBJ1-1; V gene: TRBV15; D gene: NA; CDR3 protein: CATSPPGLRGSAFF; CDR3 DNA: TGTGCCACCAGCCCCCCCGGGTTGAGGGGTTCAGCTTTCTTT
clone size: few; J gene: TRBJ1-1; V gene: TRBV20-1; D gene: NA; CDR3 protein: CSARELATEAFF; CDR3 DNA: TGCAGTGCTAGGGAACTAGCCACTGAAGCTTTCTTT
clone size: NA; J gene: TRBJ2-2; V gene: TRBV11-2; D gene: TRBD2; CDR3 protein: CASSLAAGEWGTGELFF; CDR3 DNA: TGTGCCAGCAGCTTAGCGGCGGGGGAATGGGGCACCGGGGAGCTGTTTTTT
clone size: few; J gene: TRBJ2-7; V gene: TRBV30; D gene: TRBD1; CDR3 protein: CAWTPGQGDYSSYEQYF; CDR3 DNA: TGTGCCTGGACTCCCGGACAGGGGGACTACTCCTCCTACGAGCAGTACTTC
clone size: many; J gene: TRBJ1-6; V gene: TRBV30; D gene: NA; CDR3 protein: CAWSVNSSPLHF; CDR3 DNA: TGTGCCTGGAGTGTCAACAGTTCACCCCTCCACTTT
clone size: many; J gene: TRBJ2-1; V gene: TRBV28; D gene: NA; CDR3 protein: CASSPRGEQFF; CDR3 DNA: TGTGCCAGCTCACCGCGTGGCGAGCAGTTCTTC
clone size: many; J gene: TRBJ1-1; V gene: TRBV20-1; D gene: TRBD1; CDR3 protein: CSAAPVTGKWTEAFF; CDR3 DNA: TGCAGTGCTGCTCCCGTGACAGGGAAATGGACTGAAGCTTTCTTT
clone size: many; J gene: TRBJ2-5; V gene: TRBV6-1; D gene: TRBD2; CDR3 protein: CASSGTSGGLGETQYF; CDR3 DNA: TGTGCCAGCAGTGGGACTAGCGGAGGGCTTGGGGAGACCCAGTACTTC
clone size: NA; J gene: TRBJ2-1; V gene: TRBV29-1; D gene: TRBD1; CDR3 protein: CSAEGQTYNEQFF; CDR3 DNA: TGCAGCGCTGAGGGACAGACCTACAATGAGCAGTTCTTC
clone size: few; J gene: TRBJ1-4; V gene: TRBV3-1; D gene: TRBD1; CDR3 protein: CASSGQGEKLFF; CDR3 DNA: TGTGCCAGCAGCGGACAGGGGGAAAAACTGTTTTTT
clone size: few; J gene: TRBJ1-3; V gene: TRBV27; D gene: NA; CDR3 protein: CASSSTYRNTIYF; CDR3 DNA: TGTGCCAGCAGTTCCACATACCGAAACACCATATATTTT
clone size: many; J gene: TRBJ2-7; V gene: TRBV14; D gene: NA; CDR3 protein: CASSQAWGSYEQYF; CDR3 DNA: TGTGCCAGCAGCCAAGCTTGGGGGTCCTACGAGCAGTACTTC
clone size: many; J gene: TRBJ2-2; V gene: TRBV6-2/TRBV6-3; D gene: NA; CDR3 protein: CASSSLNTAGELFF; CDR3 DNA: TGTGCCAGCAGTTCGCTAAACACGGCCGGGGAGCTGTTTTTT
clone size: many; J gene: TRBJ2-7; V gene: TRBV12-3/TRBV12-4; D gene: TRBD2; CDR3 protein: CASSPNTGLAVYEQYF; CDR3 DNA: TGTGCCAGCAGTCCTAATACGGGACTAGCGGTCTACGAGCAGTACTTC
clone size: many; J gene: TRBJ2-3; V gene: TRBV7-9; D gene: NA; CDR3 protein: CASSLQIRVGTDTQYF; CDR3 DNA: TGTGCCAGCAGCTTACAGATCAGGGTTGGCACAGATACGCAGTATTTT
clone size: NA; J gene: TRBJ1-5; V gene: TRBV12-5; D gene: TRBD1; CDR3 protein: CASGFIADRGLLYSNQPQHF; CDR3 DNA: TGTGCTAGTGGTTTCATAGCAGACAGGGGGCTCCTTTATAGCAATCAGCCCCAGCATTTT
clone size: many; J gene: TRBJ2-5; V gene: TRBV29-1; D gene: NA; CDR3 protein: CSVVRIKETQYF; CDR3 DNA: TGCAGCGTTGTGCGGATAAAAGAGACCCAGTACTTC
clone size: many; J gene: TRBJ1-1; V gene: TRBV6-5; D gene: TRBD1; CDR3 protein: CASSYLQGGGEAFF; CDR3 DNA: TGTGCCAGCAGTTACTTACAGGGGGGGGGTGAAGCTTTCTTT
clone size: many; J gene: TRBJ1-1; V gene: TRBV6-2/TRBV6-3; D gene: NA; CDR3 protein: CASARGANTEAFF; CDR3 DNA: TGTGCCAGCGCTCGAGGGGCAAACACTGAAGCTTTCTTT
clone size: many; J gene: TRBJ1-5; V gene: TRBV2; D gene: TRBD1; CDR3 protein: CASSVDRGNQPQHF; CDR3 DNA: TGTGCCAGCAGTGTAGACAGGGGCAATCAGCCCCAGCATTTT
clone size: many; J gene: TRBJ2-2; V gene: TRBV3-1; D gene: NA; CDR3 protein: CASNFREGELFF; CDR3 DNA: TGTGCCAGCAACTTCAGGGAGGGGGAGCTGTTTTTT
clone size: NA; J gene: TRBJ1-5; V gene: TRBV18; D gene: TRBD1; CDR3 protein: CASSDQGGNQPQHF; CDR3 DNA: TGTGCCAGCTCTGACCAGGGGGGAAATCAGCCCCAGCATTTT
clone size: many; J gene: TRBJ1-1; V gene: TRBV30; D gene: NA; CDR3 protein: CAWSQGGDTEAFF; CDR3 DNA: TGTGCCTGGAGTCAAGGCGGGGACACTGAAGCTTTCTTT
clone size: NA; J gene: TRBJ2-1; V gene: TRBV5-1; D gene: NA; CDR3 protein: CASTIAAGGYNEQFF; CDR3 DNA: TGCGCCAGCACCATAGCGGCAGGGGGGTACAATGAGCAGTTCTTC
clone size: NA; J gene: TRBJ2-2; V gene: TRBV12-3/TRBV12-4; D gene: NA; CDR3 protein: CASSWVGGWSGELFF; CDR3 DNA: TGTGCCAGCAGTTGGGTGGGGGGCTGGTCCGGGGAGCTGTTTTTT